Presented here are 14 T cell receptor beta chains from one specimen sequenced in a study of cytomegalovirus exposure and HLA in healthy donors. Use of 60 Vbeta and 13 Jbeta primers characterized the PCR. TCRdb's copy holds only in-frame clones and misses some; the assay was immunoSEQ multiplex PCR. The sample contains over 150,000 clones, more than 70% of which appear only once. The specimen was PBMCs. These receptors came from a male donor in good health and CMV-seronegative.

The CDR3 reads CASSLVPGRQETQYF. The CDR3 DNA reads TGTGCCAGCAGCTTAGTTCCGGGTAGGCAAGAGACCCAGTACTTC. The V call is TRBV7-8, the J call TRBJ2-5; D ambiguous. The V and J ends lost 1 base and 2 bases respectively, with 11 bases between them. Germline CDR1 reads SGHVS; CDR2 reads FQNEAQ. The CDR3 is made up of 15 amino acids.

The chain carries TRBV2 and TRBJ1-3; D gene uncertain. Germline CDR1 and CDR2: SNHLY and FYNNEI. Trimming took off 6 bases at V and 0 bases at J, with 9 bases between the two ends. The CDR3 is 14 residues long. CDR3 residues: CASRPQSSGNTIYF. The CDR3 coding sequence is TGTGCCAGCAGGCCACAGAGCTCTGGAAACACCATATATTTT.

The chain has TRBV5-4 and TRBJ2-5; D perhaps matches TRBD1 (5 bases). V was clipped by 6 bases and J by 5 bases, with 14 bases between them. From germline, CDR1 is SGHNT and CDR2 YYREEE (reference sequence). This CDR3 spans 13 amino acids. The CDR3 coding sequence is TGTGCCAGCAACCCCAGGGAAGCGGAGACCCAGTACTTC. It encodes CASNPREAETQYF.

V is TRBV6-1 and J is TRBJ1-3; no clear D gene. The CDR3 covers 14 residues. Trimming took off 7 bases at V and 4 bases at J, with 14 bases between the two ends. Germline lookup yields CDR1 MNHNS and CDR2 SASEGT. The CDR3 loop is CASTEDQWGNTIYF. In DNA form, the CDR3 reads TGTGCCAGCACCGAAGATCAGTGGGGAAACACCATATATTTT.

The gene calls are TRBV27 and TRBJ1-1; D uncertain. This CDR3 is built from 15 residues. V was pared by 7 bases and J by 0 bases, with 15 bases between. The V gene's germline CDR1 is MNHEY and CDR2 SMNVEV (reference sequence). The CDR3 region is CASILSRRLNTEAFF. The CDR3 DNA sequence: TGTGCCAGCATCCTCTCTAGAAGGCTGAACACTGAAGCTTTCTTT.

The chain recombines TRBV9 with TRBJ2-5, with D maybe TRBD2 (6 bases). Trimming took 3 bases from V and 13 from J, leaving 22 bases between them. The germline V gene encodes CDR1 SGDLS and CDR2 YYNGEE. The CDR3 has 14 amino acids. The CDR3 is CASSGGYGEPGLYF. The DNA for the CDR3 is TGTGCCAGCAGCGGGGGGTACGGGGAACCGGGACTGTACTTC.

The chain combines TRBV29-1 with TRBJ2-3; TRBD2 matches 7 bases. With 3 bases clipped from V and 5 bases from J, the junction kept 2 bases outside the gene matches. This CDR3 has 12 amino acids. Germline values: CDR1 SQVTM, CDR2 ANQGSEA. The CDR3 DNA sequence: TGCAGCGTTGAGGCGGGAGAAGATACGCAGTATTTT. Its protein is CSVEAGEDTQYF.

The count of this clone is one. This sequence joins TRBV6-5 and TRBJ1-6, with a weak D call TRBD1 (5 bases). The CDR3 totals 15 residues. Germline V gene sequence: CDR1 MNHEY, CDR2 SVGAGI. Trimming shortened V by 8 bases and J by 8 bases, and 19 bases separated the two germline ends. In DNA form, the CDR3 reads TGTGCCAGCCGATTAGGAGGGGCCCCATATTCACCCCTCCACTTT. Protein: CASRLGGAPYSPLHF.

V is TRBV28 and J is TRBJ2-2; possibly TRBD1 for D (6 bases). The V gene lost 11 bases and the J gene lost 2 bases, with 12 bases spanning the gap. This CDR3 has 13 amino acids. CDR1 is MDHEN and CDR2 is SYDVKM in the germline V gene. The DNA for the CDR3 is TGTGCCTCCGGACAGCAAAACACCGGGGAGCTGTTTTTT. Amino acids: CASGQQNTGELFF.

The chain couples TRBV7-3 to TRBJ2-7; maybe TRBD2 (5 bases). Germline values: CDR1 SGHTA, CDR2 FQGTGA. The V and J ends lost 3 bases and 2 bases respectively, with 11 bases between them. The CDR3 totals 14 residues. The CDR3 is CASSLGGLAYEQYF. Here the CDR3 DNA reads TGTGCCAGCAGCTTGGGCGGGCTAGCCTACGAGCAGTACTTC.

The chain links TRBV20-1 to TRBJ2-7; 8 nucleotides match TRBD2. Germline V gene lookup returns CDR1 DFQATT and CDR2 SNEGSKA (reference sequence). The CDR3 has 11 amino acids. The junction had 1 base not matched to a gene; V was cut back by 5 bases and J by 4 bases. The CDR3 loop reads CSAGLAYEQYF. CDR3 in DNA: TGCAGTGCTGGACTAGCTTACGAGCAGTACTTC.

This clone was recorded a few times. This chain uses TRBV25-1 with TRBJ1-2; the D gene is possibly TRBD1 (5 bases). Trimming took 5 bases from V and 5 from J, leaving 18 bases between them. In germline, CDR1 is MGHDK, CDR2 SYGVNS. This CDR3 spans 15 amino acids. The CDR3 bases are TGTGCCAGCAGTTCGTTCGCCGGGACTTTTTATGGCTACACCTTC. Translating gives CASSSFAGTFYGYTF.

This chain joins TRBV6-6 and TRBJ2-1; perhaps TRBD2 as D (6 bases). This CDR3 comprises 16 residues. Between the trimmed V and J ends, which lost 0 bases and 3 bases, there was a span of 12 bases. Germline V lookup: CDR1 MNHNY, CDR2 SVGAGI (reference sequence). CDR3 in amino acids: CASSYSTRLHYNEQFF. The CDR3 DNA is TGTGCCAGCAGTTACTCGACTAGACTCCACTACAATGAGCAGTTCTTC.

V and J are TRBV11-2 and TRBJ2-3; D ambiguous. Germline CDR1 is SGHAT and CDR2 is FQNNGV. The V gene lost 8 bases and the J gene lost 6 bases, with 9 bases spanning the gap. This CDR3 is built from 11 residues. The DNA for the CDR3 is TGTGCCAGCGGTACTTACGATACGCAGTATTTT. It encodes CASGTYDTQYF. Full variable domain (outside the CDR3, taken from reference TRBV11-2 and TRBJ2-3): EAGVAQSPRYKIIEKRQSVAFWCNPISGHATLYWYQQILGQGPKLLIQFQNNGVVDDSQLPKDRFSAERLKGVDSTLKIQPAKLEDSAVYLCASGTYDTQYFGPGTRLTVL.